The 9 T cell receptor beta chains presented below share a single source sample, sequenced in a study of blood T cells in healthy people across ages. Using a J-beta primer mix together with a sample-barcoded 5' primer, a second PCR was run for roughly 6 to 12 cycles. TCRdb fed the 5' RACE reads into MiXCR, producing one record per CDR3 protein. This sample carries about 1.4 million distinct CDR3 sequences, 59% of them seen once, and the ten largest clones take roughly 6.3%. The sequenced material came from blood. The receptors come from a man aged 18 to 30 in good health.

The V and J genes are TRBV7-2 and TRBJ2-1; D is ambiguous. V was trimmed by 5 bases and J by 7 bases, leaving 15 bases between them. Germline CDR1 and CDR2: SGHTA and FQGNSA. This CDR3 contains 14 residues. The CDR3 sequence: CASSRPGPGNEQFF. In DNA, the CDR3 is TGTGCCAGCAGCCGTCCGGGTCCTGGGAATGAGCAGTTCTTC.

This clonotype occurred a few times. This chain connects TRBV18 to TRBJ2-7; TRBD2 matches 7 bases. The J segment lost 1 base and the V segment lost 4 bases, leaving 16 bases of the junction unmatched. The CDR3 sequence is 18 residues long. Germline loops: CDR1 KGHSH, CDR2 LQKENI. The CDR3 bases are TGTGCCAGCTCACACCGGGGCGCAGCGGGAACTCAATCCTACGAGCAGTACTTC. Its protein product is CASSHRGAAGTQSYEQYF.

The rearrangement links TRBV7-9 to TRBJ2-2; D is uncertain. Germline V gene data show CDR1 as SEHNR and CDR2 as FQNEAQ (reference sequence). The CDR3 is 12 amino acids. The V gene lost 3 bases and the J gene lost 3 bases, with 2 bases spanning the gap. CDR3 residues: CASSFDTGELFF. The CDR3 bases are TGTGCCAGCAGCTTTGACACCGGGGAGCTGTTTTTT.

The chain has TRBV29-1 and TRBJ2-7; D not resolved. Per germline, CDR1 SQVTM and CDR2 ANQGSEA. V was shortened by 0 bases and J by 2 bases, with 5 bases between the two germline ends. The CDR3 has 12 residues. CDR3 DNA: TGCAGCGTTGAAGATAAAGCCTACGAGCAGTACTTC. This gives the protein CSVEDKAYEQYF.

The genes are TRBV11-3 and TRBJ2-7, with D unresolved. Germline CDR1 SGHNT, CDR2 YENEEA. V was cut by 5 bases and J by 2 bases, with 13 bases left in between. CDR3 length equals 14 residues. The chain's CDR3 is CASSADLPPYEQYF. CDR3 bases: TGTGCCAGCAGCGCTGACTTACCACCCTACGAGCAGTACTTC. Together with reference TRBV11-3 and TRBJ2-7, the CDR3 gives the full variable domain: EAGVVQSPRYKIIEKKQPVAFWCNPISGHNTLYWYLQNLGQGPELLIRYENEEAVDDSQLPKDRFSAERLKGVDSTLKIQPAELGDSAVYLCASSADLPPYEQYFGPGTRLTVT.

This sequence joins TRBV6-6 and TRBJ2-3, with a possible D match to TRBD1 (5 bases). CDR3 size: 17 residues. Trimming cost V 0 bases and J 1 base, with 14 bases left between them. Germline V gene sequence: CDR1 MNHNY, CDR2 SVGAGI (reference sequence). The CDR3 DNA is TGTGCCAGCAGTTACTCGACAGCGAAACCGGGCACAGATACGCAGTATTTT. Translating gives CASSYSTAKPGTDTQYF.

This clonotype was seen once. The genes are TRBV4-3 and TRBJ1-2; TRBD1 is a possible D gene (5 bases). The CDR3 has 17 residues. The V end lost 0 bases, the J end lost 4 bases, and 18 bases lay between the germline ends. Germline CDR1 and CDR2: LGHNA and YSLEER. CDR3 amino acids: CASSQDFLGAGGYGYTF. CDR3 nucleotides: TGCGCCAGCAGCCAAGATTTTCTCGGGGCTGGGGGCTATGGCTACACCTTC.

V is TRBV2 and J is TRBJ2-2; maybe TRBD2 (6 bases). Trimming removed 4 bases at V and 10 bases at J, with 13 bases between. Looked up from germline, CDR1 is SNHLY and CDR2 is FYNNEI. This CDR3 has 13 amino acids. The CDR3 spells CASSGTTKEELFF. The CDR3 DNA reads as TGTGCCAGCAGTGGGACTACGAAGGAGGAGCTGTTTTTT.

This clonotype was counted only a few times. This chain links TRBV7-8 with TRBJ2-3; D call uncertain. This CDR3 has 15 amino acids. V was clipped by 5 bases and J by 2 bases, with 14 bases between them. Germline CDR1 reads SGHVS; CDR2 reads FQNEAQ. In nucleotides, the CDR3 is TGTGCCAGCAGCGCGGACGGAAGGTCCACAGATACGCAGTATTTT. Translating it yields CASSADGRSTDTQYF.